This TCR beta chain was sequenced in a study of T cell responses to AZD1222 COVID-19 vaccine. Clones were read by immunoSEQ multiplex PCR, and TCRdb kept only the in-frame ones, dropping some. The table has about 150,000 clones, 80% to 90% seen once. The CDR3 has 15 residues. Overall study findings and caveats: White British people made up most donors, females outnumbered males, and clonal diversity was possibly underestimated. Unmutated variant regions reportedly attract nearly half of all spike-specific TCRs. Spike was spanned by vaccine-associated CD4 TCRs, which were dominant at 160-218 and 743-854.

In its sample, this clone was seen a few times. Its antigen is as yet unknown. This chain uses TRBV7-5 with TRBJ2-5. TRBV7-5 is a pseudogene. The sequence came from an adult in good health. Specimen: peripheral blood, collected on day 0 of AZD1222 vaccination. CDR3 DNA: TGTGTCAGAAGCTTAGCCGCTGGGGGTAAAGAGACCCAGTACTTC. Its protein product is CVRSLAAGGKETQYF.